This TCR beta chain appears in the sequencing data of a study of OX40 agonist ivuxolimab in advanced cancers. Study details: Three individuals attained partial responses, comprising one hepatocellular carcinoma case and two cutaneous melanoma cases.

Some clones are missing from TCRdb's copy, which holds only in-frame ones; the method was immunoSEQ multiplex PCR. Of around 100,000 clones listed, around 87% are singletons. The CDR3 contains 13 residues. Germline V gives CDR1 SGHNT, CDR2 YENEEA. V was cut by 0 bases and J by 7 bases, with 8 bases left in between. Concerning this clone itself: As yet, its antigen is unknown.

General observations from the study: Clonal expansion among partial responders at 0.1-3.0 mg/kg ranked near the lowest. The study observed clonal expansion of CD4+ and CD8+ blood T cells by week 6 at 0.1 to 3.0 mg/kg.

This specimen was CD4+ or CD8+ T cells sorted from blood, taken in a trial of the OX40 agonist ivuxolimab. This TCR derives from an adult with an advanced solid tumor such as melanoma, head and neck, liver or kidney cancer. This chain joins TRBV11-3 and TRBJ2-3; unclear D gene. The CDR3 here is CASSLDLGYTQYF. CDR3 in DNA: TGTGCCAGCAGCTTAGATCTAGGTTATACGCAGTATTTT. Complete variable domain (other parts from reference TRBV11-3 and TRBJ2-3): EAGVVQSPRYKIIEKKQPVAFWCNPISGHNTLYWYLQNLGQGPELLIRYENEEAVDDSQLPKDRFSAERLKGVDSTLKIQPAELGDSAVYLCASSLDLGYTQYFGPGTRLTVL.